This T cell receptor beta chain was sequenced during a study of cytomegalovirus exposure and HLA in healthy donors. Study findings and constraints: Across all donors, roughly uniform sequencing depth was an assumption of the presence/absence analyses. Compared with the roughly 700-donor mean, an Asian-associated ancestry cluster reportedly had fewer N-insertions, according to a later analysis. TCR beta chains numbering approximately 150 were designated cytomegalovirus-associated. CMV serostatus alone was available as immune exposure information.

From germline, CDR1 is KGHSH and CDR2 LQKENI. Trimming at V came to 5 bases and at J to 5 bases, leaving 7 bases not matched to a gene. This CDR3 has 15 residues. A remark on this clone: Its antigen is not known.

PCR was performed using 60 Vbeta and 13 Jbeta primers. The protocol was immunoSEQ multiplex PCR, while the TCRdb copy is restricted to in-frame clones and leaves out a portion. The profile covers about 160,000 clones, with 77% appearing a single time and over 2% taken by the ten largest. The V gene is TRBV18, the J gene TRBJ2-2; 8 nucleotides match TRBD1. Sample: PBMCs. This TCR derives from a woman aged 40 to 50 in good health and CMV-seropositive. CDR3 protein: CASSSQTGDTGELFF. CDR3 DNA: TGTGCCAGCTCATCTCAGACAGGGGATACCGGGGAGCTGTTTTTT.